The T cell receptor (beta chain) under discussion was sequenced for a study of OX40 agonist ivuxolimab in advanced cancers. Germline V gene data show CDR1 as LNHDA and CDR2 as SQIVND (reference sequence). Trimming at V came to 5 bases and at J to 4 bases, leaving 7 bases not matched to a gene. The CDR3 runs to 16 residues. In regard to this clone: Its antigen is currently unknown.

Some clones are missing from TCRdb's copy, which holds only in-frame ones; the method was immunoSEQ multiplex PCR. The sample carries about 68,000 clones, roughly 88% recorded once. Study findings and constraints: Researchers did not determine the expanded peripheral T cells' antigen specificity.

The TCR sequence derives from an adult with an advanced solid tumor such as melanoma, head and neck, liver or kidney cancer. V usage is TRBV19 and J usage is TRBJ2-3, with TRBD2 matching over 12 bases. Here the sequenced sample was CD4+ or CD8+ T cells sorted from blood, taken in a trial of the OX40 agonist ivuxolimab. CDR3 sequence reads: CASSLTTSGSPDTQYF. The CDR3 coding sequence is TGTGCCAGTAGTCTAACGACTAGCGGGAGTCCAGATACGCAGTATTTT.